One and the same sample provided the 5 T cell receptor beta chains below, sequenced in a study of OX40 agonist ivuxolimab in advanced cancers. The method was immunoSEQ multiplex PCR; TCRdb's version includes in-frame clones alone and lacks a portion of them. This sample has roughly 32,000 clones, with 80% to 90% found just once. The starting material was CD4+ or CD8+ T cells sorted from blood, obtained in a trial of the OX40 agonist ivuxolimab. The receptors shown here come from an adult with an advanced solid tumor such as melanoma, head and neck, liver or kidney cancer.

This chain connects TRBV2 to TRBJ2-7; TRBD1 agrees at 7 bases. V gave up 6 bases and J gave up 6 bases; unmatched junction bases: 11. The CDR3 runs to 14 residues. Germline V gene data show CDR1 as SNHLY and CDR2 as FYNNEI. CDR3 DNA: TGTGCCAGCAGAACTTCCCCGGACAGGACCGAGCAGTACTTC. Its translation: CASRTSPDRTEQYF.

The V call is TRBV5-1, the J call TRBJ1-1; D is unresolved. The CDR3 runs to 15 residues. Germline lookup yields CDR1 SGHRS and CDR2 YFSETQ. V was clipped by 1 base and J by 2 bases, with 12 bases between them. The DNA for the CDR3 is TGCGCCAGCAGCTTGACCCGGGCCCCTAACACTGAAGCTTTCTTT. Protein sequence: CASSLTRAPNTEAFF.

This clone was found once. This CDR3 reads CASSVLTSGSTDTQYF. The CDR3 nucleotides read TGTGCCAGCAGCGTATTGACTAGCGGGAGCACAGATACGCAGTATTTT. The chain recombines TRBV9 with TRBJ2-3, with 10 bases matching TRBD2. This CDR3 has 16 residues. Trimming at V came to 1 base and at J to 0 bases, leaving 2 bases not matched to a gene. Germline loops: CDR1 SGDLS, CDR2 YYNGEE.

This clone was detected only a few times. For the CDR3, the DNA is TGCGCCAGCAGTGAGGTACTAGCGGGATCCAATGAGCAGTTCTTC. Amino acids: CASSEVLAGSNEQFF. The chain links TRBV10-1 to TRBJ2-1, with 10 bases fitting TRBD2. J was trimmed by 6 bases and V by 2 bases; bases with no gene match: 4. The CDR3 is 15 residues long. CDR1 and CDR2 (germline): WNHNN, SYGVQD (reference sequence).

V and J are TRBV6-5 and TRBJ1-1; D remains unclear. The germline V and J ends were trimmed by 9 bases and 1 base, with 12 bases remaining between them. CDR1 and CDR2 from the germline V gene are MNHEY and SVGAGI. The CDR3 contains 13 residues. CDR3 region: CASSTGQNTEAFF. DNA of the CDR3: TGTGCCAGTTCAACCGGGCAGAACACTGAAGCTTTCTTT.